The clone carrying this T cell receptor beta chain was recorded many times. TCRdb called the RT-PCR reads again in MiXCR, with one record for every CDR3 protein. The table records hundreds of thousands of distinct CDR3 sequences, 14% of them present only once. In germline, CDR1 is ENHRY, CDR2 SYGVKD. The CDR3 spans 15 residues. V lost 6 bases and J 0 bases, leaving 15 bases between the germline ends. J is TRBJ2-7 and V is TRBV10-3, with unresolved D. The TCR sequence derives from a female donor in good health, serving as a healthy control. Sequencing was done on a sample of memory CD4+ T cells from blood. As DNA, the CDR3 is TGTGCCATCAGAGGTATCGGGTTTAGCTCCTACGAGCAGTACTTC. Its translation: CAIRGIGFSSYEQYF.